Here is one TCR beta chain with its context. Its matching antigen is unknown. CD4+ T cells specific for antigen were expanded with viral peptide pools by the ViraFEST assay before sequencing. Cultured cells yielded isolated CD4+ T cells after approximately nine days. Nucleocapsid antibody tests were negative, and the vaccine recipients had no prior SARS-CoV-2 infection. Culturing of around 2 million PBMC per well took place with approximately 9.3 IU/ml IL-2 and around 10 ug/ml peptides. Half-medium replacement with IL-2 medium occurred on days 3 and 7. The data derive from a study of vaccination effects on CD4 cells after COVID-19. Study-level findings and limits: Cross-reaction with common cold coronaviruses was seen in only 1 of 255 vaccine-induced clones from healthy vaccinees. Limitations: small convalescent group and missing early post-infection timepoints.

Method: immunoSEQ multiplex PCR; TCRdb's copy keeps in-frame clones and lacks some. The sample has approximately 44,000 clones; 70% to 85% are singletons. This TCR came from a human donor who received a COVID-19 vaccine. The sample in question was CD4+ T cells from PBMCs cultured with HCoV-NL63 spike peptides, obtained before COVID-19 vaccination.

The CDR3 DNA sequence: TGTGCCAGCCGTCTTATGGGGAACACTGAAGCTTTCTTT. Its translation is CASRLMGNTEAFF. The rearrangement joins TRBV2 to TRBJ1-1; D is unclear. Per the germline V gene, CDR1 is SNHLY and CDR2 is FYNNEI. The CDR3 consists of 13 residues. The germline V and J ends were trimmed by 8 bases and 1 base, with 11 bases remaining between them.